These T cell receptor beta chains were read from a single sample in a study of CD8 T cells in Susac syndrome. Using its own MiXCR run on the immunoSEQ multiplex PCR reads, TCRdb lists one record per CDR3 protein. The sample yields under 200,000 distinct CDR3 sequences, 94% seen once. The sequencing sample was made of CD4+ T cells from PBMCs. The receptors stem from a human donor with Susac syndrome. The CDR3 runs from the conserved cysteine through the conserved F or W. A D gene is named only where the DNA matches it firmly. Only some rows state a clone size, as once, few, many or a class for expanded clones.

>TRBV4-2|few|16|TRBJ1-2|TRBD1
CASSQDGTGAPRSYTF
TGTGCCAGCAGCCAAGATGGCACAGGGGCCCCCCGGAGCTACACCTTC
>TRBV19|-|15|TRBJ2-3|-
CASSINGESTDTQYF
TGTGCCAGTAGTATCAACGGGGAGAGCACAGATACGCAGTATTTT
>TRBV24-1|-|16|TRBJ2-5|TRBD1
CATSEGDRGRAETQYF
TGTGCCACCAGTGAAGGGGACAGGGGGCGCGCCGAGACCCAGTACTTC
>TRBV25-1|once|14|TRBJ2-1|TRBD1
CASSGRQGFHEQFF
TGTGCCAGCAGTGGTCGACAGGGGTTCCATGAGCAGTTCTTC
>TRBV30|-|11|TRBJ2-2|-
CAWSPTRELFF
TGTGCCTGGAGTCCCACCCGGGAGCTGTTTTTT
>TRBV12-3/TRBV12-4|-|15|TRBJ2-2|-
CASSLDRVGAGELFF
TGTGCCAGCAGTTTAGACAGGGTCGGGGCCGGGGAGCTGTTTTTT
>TRBV9|-|14|TRBJ1-5|-
CASSVTGAGQPQHF
TGTGCCAGCAGCGTAACGGGGGCAGGACAGCCCCAGCATTTT
>TRBV5-6|-|16|TRBJ1-6|TRBD1
CASSPPPGQGGSPLHF
TGTGCCAGCAGCCCTCCTCCGGGACAGGGGGGTTCACCCCTCCACTTT
>TRBV11-2|-|13|TRBJ2-3|-
CASSVAFTDTQYF
TGTGCCAGCAGCGTCGCCTTCACAGATACGCAGTATTTT
>TRBV9|-|17|TRBJ2-3|TRBD2
CASSVALAGASTDTQYF
TGTGCCAGCAGCGTAGCACTAGCGGGGGCTAGCACAGATACGCAGTATTTT
>TRBV20-1|-|15|TRBJ1-6|TRBD1
CSARSEDRDNSPLHF
TGCAGTGCTAGATCGGAGGACAGGGATAATTCACCCCTCCACTTT
>TRBV29-1|-|15|TRBJ2-3|TRBD2
CSVEPSGGGRGTQYF
TGCAGCGTTGAACCTAGCGGGGGAGGGCGAGGTACGCAGTATTTT
>TRBV20-1|-|13|TRBJ2-5|TRBD2
CSASGGGQETQYF
TGCAGTGCTAGCGGGGGGGGGCAAGAGACCCAGTACTTC
>TRBV3-1|-|15|TRBJ2-1|TRBD2
CASSQKRGYRNEQFF
TGTGCCAGCAGCCAGAAGCGGGGGTACCGGAATGAGCAGTTCTTC
>TRBV7-2|once|12|TRBJ2-7|-
CASSSYQGKQYF
TGTGCCAGCAGCTCCTACCAGGGAAAGCAGTACTTC
>TRBV20-1|-|12|TRBJ2-1|-
CSASGRNNEQFF
TGCAGTGCCTCGGGCCGGAACAATGAGCAGTTCTTC
>TRBV24-1|-|16|TRBJ2-2|TRBD1
CATSGSGTGATGELFF
TGTGCCACCAGTGGCTCCGGGACAGGTGCAACCGGGGAGCTGTTTTTT
>TRBV7-2|-|15|TRBJ2-7|-
CASSSQGFSSYEQYF
TGTGCCAGCAGCTCGCAGGGGTTTAGCTCCTACGAGCAGTACTTC
>TRBV20-1|-|14|TRBJ1-6|TRBD1
CSAKGTGNNSPLHF
TGCAGTGCTAAGGGGACAGGGAATAATTCACCCCTCCACTTT
>TRBV7-2|-|14|TRBJ1-1|-
CASSLVSGDTEAFF
TGTGCCAGCAGCTTAGTCTCTGGGGATACTGAAGCTTTCTTT
>TRBV12-3/TRBV12-4|-|15|TRBJ2-7|TRBD1
CASSLSRTGNYEQYF
TGTGCCAGCAGTTTAAGTCGGACAGGCAACTACGAGCAGTACTTC
>TRBV24-1|-|15|TRBJ2-3|-
CATSDRDTRSDTQYF
TGTGCCACCAGTGATCGGGACACGCGCTCAGATACGCAGTATTTT
>TRBV5-4|-|13|TRBJ2-5|-
CASSSEAGETQYF
TGTGCCAGCAGCTCTGAAGCGGGAGAGACCCAGTACTTC
>TRBV5-1|-|14|TRBJ2-1|-
CASSIGATYNEQFF
TGCGCCAGCAGCATTGGGGCCACCTACAATGAGCAGTTCTTC
>TRBV28|-|15|TRBJ2-7|TRBD1
CASSSRDRGSYEQYF
TGTGCCAGCAGTTCCCGGGACAGGGGCTCCTACGAGCAGTACTTC
>TRBV5-1|once|14|TRBJ1-6|-
CASSLAGQNSPLHF
TGCGCCAGCAGCCTGGCGGGGCAGAATTCACCCCTCCACTTT
>TRBV14|-|13|TRBJ1-1|-
CASNQGFRTEAFF
TGTGCCAGCAACCAAGGGTTTCGCACTGAAGCTTTCTTT
>TRBV5-1|-|14|TRBJ2-1|-
CASSLLRLGGEQFF
TGCGCCAGCAGCTTGCTACGACTAGGCGGTGAGCAGTTCTTC
>TRBV27|once|14|TRBJ2-1|TRBD1
CASRPTGEYNEQFF
TGTGCCAGCAGACCGACAGGGGAGTACAATGAGCAGTTCTTC
>TRBV14|-|14|TRBJ2-7|-
CASSQLGDQGYVYF
TGTGCCAGCAGCCAACTAGGGGATCAGGGCTACGTTTACTTC
>TRBV6-5|-|14|TRBJ1-5|-
CASSYSERNQPQHF
TGTGCCAGCAGTTATAGCGAGAGAAATCAGCCCCAGCATTTT
>TRBV9|-|17|TRBJ1-3|-
CASSPTQGSRDRNTIYF
TGTGCCAGCAGCCCAACCCAGGGATCGCGGGATAGAAACACCATATATTTT
>TRBV7-2|-|13|TRBJ2-7|-
CASSMDPSYEQYF
TGTGCCAGCAGCATGGATCCCTCCTACGAGCAGTACTTC
>TRBV12-3/TRBV12-4|-|16|TRBJ1-5|TRBD1
CASSPDGQVSNQPQHF
TGTGCCAGCAGTCCAGACGGACAGGTCAGCAATCAGCCCCAGCATTTT
>TRBV12-3/TRBV12-4|-|15|TRBJ2-3|-
CASSARTESTDTQYF
TGTGCCAGCAGTGCCCGGACGGAAAGCACAGATACGCAGTATTTT
>TRBV9|-|14|TRBJ2-7|-
CASSVDPGPYEQYF
TGTGCCAGCAGCGTAGATCCGGGGCCCTACGAGCAGTACTTC
>TRBV2|-|13|TRBJ2-2|-
CASSSGLSGELFF
TGTGCCAGCAGTAGCGGCCTGAGCGGGGAGCTGTTTTTT
>TRBV13|-|14|TRBJ1-6|-
CASSFGMPNSPLHF
TGTGCCAGCAGCTTCGGAATGCCCAATTCACCCCTCCACTTT
>TRBV20-1|-|13|TRBJ2-1|-
CSAVRTGYNEQFF
TGCAGTGCTGTACGAACAGGGTACAATGAGCAGTTCTTC
>TRBV20-1|-|15|TRBJ2-7|TRBD1
CSAEDAGTGNFEQYF
TGCAGTGCTGAAGACGCCGGGACAGGAAATTTCGAGCAGTACTTC
>TRBV23-1|-|14|TRBJ2-1|-
CAIHTGAIYNEQFF
TGCGCCATCCATACGGGGGCCATCTACAATGAGCAGTTCTTC
>TRBV30|-|13|TRBJ2-5|-
CAWSVALQETQYF
TGTGCCTGGAGTGTGGCCCTCCAAGAGACCCAGTACTTC
>TRBV5-6|-|12|TRBJ1-2|TRBD1
CASSRLGQGYTF
TGTGCCAGCAGCCGACTCGGACAGGGGTACACCTTC
>TRBV27|-|14|TRBJ1-5|-
CASSFEGRGQPQHF
TGTGCCAGCAGTTTCGAAGGGAGGGGGCAGCCCCAGCATTTT
>TRBV12-3/TRBV12-4|-|14|TRBJ1-2|TRBD1
CASSFRTGAFGYTF
TGTGCCAGCAGTTTTAGGACAGGGGCCTTTGGCTACACCTTC
>TRBV9|once|12|TRBJ1-4|TRBD1
CASSGQGEKLFF
TGTGCCAGCAGTGGACAGGGTGAAAAACTGTTTTTT
>TRBV5-1|few|16|TRBJ1-1|-
CASSLNTEGPNTEAFF
TGCGCCAGCAGCTTGAACACGGAGGGACCGAACACTGAAGCTTTCTTT
>TRBV19|-|15|TRBJ1-1|-
CASSTQGTSNTEAFF
TGTGCCAGTAGTACCCAAGGGACATCGAACACTGAAGCTTTCTTT
>TRBV2|-|13|TRBJ2-2|-
CASRTGSVGELFF
TGTGCCAGCAGAACAGGGTCCGTGGGGGAGCTGTTTTTT
>TRBV7-2|-|17|TRBJ2-6|-
CAGSMGHGRSGANVLTF
TGTGCCGGATCTATGGGACATGGCCGATCTGGGGCCAACGTCCTGACTTTC